The sequence of this T cell receptor (beta chain) was determined in a study of Ad26.COV2.S vaccination and SARS-CoV-2 variants. Treatment of the sample: some 20 received Ad26.COV2.S at low or high dose, single or two shots; 5 received placebo; per-sample allocation not given. Sampling took place 63 days after the first vaccine or placebo injection. TCRdb keeps only in-frame clones here, not all; method: immunoSEQ multiplex PCR. The table lists some 520,000 clones, around 88% of them singletons. Sequenced material: peripheral blood, taken in a trial of Ad26.COV2.S vaccine versus placebo. The clonotype was recovered from a person between 18 and 65 years old who received the Ad26.COV2.S COVID-19 vaccine or a placebo.

The CDR3: CASSMGYEQYF. As DNA, the CDR3 is TGTGCCAGTAGTATGGGGTACGAGCAGTACTTC. J is TRBJ2-7 and V is TRBV19; D uncertain. Per the germline V gene, CDR1 is LNHDA and CDR2 is SQIVND (reference sequence). The V end lost 3 bases, the J end lost 4 bases, and 4 bases lay between the germline ends. The CDR3 consists of 11 residues.